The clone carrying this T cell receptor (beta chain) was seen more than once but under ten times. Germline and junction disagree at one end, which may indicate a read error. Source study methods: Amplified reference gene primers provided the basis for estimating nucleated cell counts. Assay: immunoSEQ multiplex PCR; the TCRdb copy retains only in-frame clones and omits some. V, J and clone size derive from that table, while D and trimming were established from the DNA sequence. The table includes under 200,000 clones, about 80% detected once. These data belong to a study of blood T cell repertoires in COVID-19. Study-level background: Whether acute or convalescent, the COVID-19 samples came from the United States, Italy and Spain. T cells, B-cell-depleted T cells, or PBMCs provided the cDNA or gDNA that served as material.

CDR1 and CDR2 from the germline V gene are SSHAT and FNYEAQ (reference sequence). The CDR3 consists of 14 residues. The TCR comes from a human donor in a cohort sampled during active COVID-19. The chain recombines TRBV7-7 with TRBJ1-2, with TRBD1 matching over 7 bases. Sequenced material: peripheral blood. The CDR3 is CASSFPTGYYGYTF. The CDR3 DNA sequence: TGTGCTAGCAGCTTCCCGACAGGGTACTATGGCTACACCTTC.